These 29 T cell receptor beta chains were sequenced from one sample in a study of CD8+CD57+ T cells in acquired aplastic anemia (dated by TCRdb to 2016 to 2019). Sequencing relied on an Illumina HiSeq 2000. Genomic DNA served as template for TCR beta VDJ combination and CDR3 sequence profiling. The public reads were quality trimmed at Q25 with fastp and then assembled into clones with MiXCR by TCRdb, keeping productive beta chains. Rows merge per CDR3 protein into single entries with the most common DNA and genes. This sample lists approximately 98,000 distinct CDR3 sequences; about 63% were detected once. Around three fifths of the sample rests with the top ten. Expansion of CD8+CD57+ cells had been shown by flow cytometry in the patients chosen for sequencing. The sequencing input was sorted CD4+, CD8+, or CD8+CD57+ T cells (not recorded which) from PBMCs. The receptors shown here come from a human donor with aplastic anemia.

This chain links TRBV20-1 with TRBJ2-1, with 11 bases that match TRBD2. CDR3 length: 15 amino acids. Germline V CDR1 and CDR2: DFQATT, SNEGSKA (reference sequence). V gave up 5 bases and J gave up 4 bases; unmatched junction bases: 7. DNA of the CDR3: TGCAGTGCTCCCCCTACTAGCGGGGGATACAATGAGCAGTTCTTC. Protein: CSAPPTSGGYNEQFF.

The chain links TRBV6-5 to TRBJ2-7; no clear D. Germline V gene data show CDR1 as MNHEY and CDR2 as SVGAGI. Trimming left V 0 bases short and J 6 bases short, with 3 bases between. The CDR3 extends over 11 amino acids. The CDR3 is CASSYSGEQYF. The DNA of the CDR3 is TGTGCCAGCAGTTACTCTGGCGAGCAGTACTTC.

This clonotype was seen a handful of times. J is TRBJ2-5 and V is TRBV24-1, with 7 bases lining up with TRBD2. The CDR3 is 15 amino acids. Germline trimming cut 3 bases from V and 3 bases from J; bases unmatched to any gene: 6. Looked up from germline, CDR1 is KGHDR and CDR2 is SFDVKD. This chain's CDR3 is CATSDPPGGKETQYF. DNA of the CDR3: TGTGCCACCAGTGATCCTCCCGGGGGGAAAGAGACCCAGTACTTC.

V usage is TRBV24-1 and J usage is TRBJ1-5, with D maybe TRBD1 (6 bases). Germline CDR1 is KGHDR and CDR2 is SFDVKD. V was shortened by 5 bases and J by 2 bases, with 6 bases between the two germline ends. The CDR3 has 13 residues. Here the CDR3 reads CATSAGGNQPQHF. Here the CDR3 DNA reads TGTGCCACCAGTGCAGGGGGCAATCAGCCCCAGCATTTT.

The V call is TRBV10-3, the J call TRBJ2-3, with 8 bases aligning to TRBD1. Germline CDR1 and CDR2: ENHRY and SYGVKD. The CDR3 runs to 14 residues. V shed 6 bases, J shed 2 bases, and the junction held 4 bases outside the gene matches. The CDR3 region is CAISRDRNTDTQYF. DNA of the CDR3: TGTGCCATCAGCCGGGACAGGAACACAGATACGCAGTATTTT.

This rearrangement joins TRBV24-1 to TRBJ2-7; the D gene is possibly TRBD1 (6 bases). CDR3 size: 14 residues. Germline loops: CDR1 KGHDR, CDR2 SFDVKD. Between the trimmed V and J ends, which lost 4 bases and 1 base, there was a span of 10 bases. In DNA form, the CDR3 reads TGTGCCACCAGTGACCCCGGACAGTCCTACGAGCAGTACTTC. Its protein is CATSDPGQSYEQYF.

The rearrangement joins TRBV14 to TRBJ2-7; no firm D call. CDR1 SGHDN and CDR2 FVKESK come from the germline V gene. Between the trimmed V and J ends, which lost 3 bases and 6 bases, there was a span of 12 bases. The CDR3 runs 13 residues. CDR3 protein: CASSHTAPGEQYF. The DNA for the CDR3 is TGTGCCAGCAGCCATACCGCACCGGGCGAGCAGTACTTC.

The genes are TRBV15 and TRBJ2-5; 7 bases line up with TRBD2. V lost 5 bases, J lost 4 bases, and 7 bases stayed unmatched. Germline V lookup: CDR1 LNHNV, CDR2 YYDKDF (reference sequence). The CDR3 spans 14 residues. The CDR3, as DNA: TGTGCCACCAGCGGGCGGGGGAGAGGAGAGACCCAGTACTTC. Its protein product is CATSGRGRGETQYF. Variable domain in full (rest from reference TRBV15 and TRBJ2-5): DAMVIQNPRYQVTQFGKPVTLSCSQTLNHNVMYWYQQKSSQAPKLLFHYYDKDFNNEADTPDNFQSRRPNTSFCFLDIRSPGLGDTAMYLCATSGRGRGETQYFGPGTRLLVL.

The gene calls are TRBV25-1 and TRBJ1-2; TRBD1 matches at 7 bases. Trimming removed 2 bases from V and 0 bases from J; junction bases left unmatched: 0. The CDR3 consists of 14 residues. The V gene's germline CDR1 is MGHDK and CDR2 SYGVNS. This CDR3 is CASSETGANYGYTF. The CDR3 region has the DNA TGTGCCAGCAGTGAAACAGGGGCTAACTATGGCTACACCTTC.

For this clonotype: In this CDR3 the conserved last residue, phenylalanine or tryptophan, is missing, so a read error is likely. The V gene is TRBV15, the J gene TRBJ2-1; 8 bases are a match to TRBD1. The CDR3 runs 16 residues. CDR1 LNHNV and CDR2 YYDKDF come from the germline V gene (reference sequence). J was trimmed by 3 bases and V by 1 base; bases with no gene match: 5. This CDR3 is CATSRVSGGGYNEQFL. The CDR3 DNA reads TGTGCCACCAGCAGAGTTTCAGGGGGCGGCTACAATGAGCAGTTCCTC.

This chain connects TRBV19 to TRBJ2-7; unclear D gene. V was cut by 3 bases and J by 5 bases, with 8 bases left in between. The CDR3 sequence is 12 residues long. Germline V gene sequence: CDR1 LNHDA, CDR2 SQIVND (reference sequence). For the CDR3, the DNA is TGTGCCAGTAGTATTTCTGTCGACGAGCAGTACTTC. This encodes CASSISVDEQYF.

This clonotype has a count of ten or more. This sequence joins TRBV9 and TRBJ2-1; no clear D gene. Germline CDR1 is SGDLS and CDR2 is YYNGEE. The CDR3 consists of 14 residues. The germline V and J ends were trimmed by 0 bases and 6 bases, with 10 bases remaining between them. The CDR3 reads CASSVGGSGNEQFF. The CDR3 nucleotides are TGTGCCAGCAGCGTAGGCGGTTCCGGCAATGAGCAGTTCTTC.

The rearrangement uses TRBV6-2 or TRBV6-3 and TRBJ1-2, with D maybe TRBD1 (5 bases). V shed 8 bases and J shed 2 bases, with 12 bases lying between them. The CDR3 runs 13 residues. From germline, CDR1 is MNHEY and CDR2 SVGEGT. The CDR3 region is CASAGTVNYGYTF. The CDR3 nucleotides are TGTGCCAGCGCAGGGACGGTCAACTATGGCTACACCTTC.

J is TRBJ2-7 and V is TRBV12-3 or TRBV12-4; TRBD1 matches at 9 bases. The CDR3 contains 14 residues. Trimming took 5 bases from V and 6 from J; bases not matched to a gene: 8. CDR3 region: CASSTYRGPGEQYF. The CDR3 bases are TGTGCCAGCAGTACCTACAGGGGGCCGGGCGAGCAGTACTTC.

The chain has TRBV19 and TRBJ1-1, with D possibly TRBD1 on 6 matching bases. The CDR3 has 14 residues. The V gene lost 6 bases and the J gene lost 6 bases, with 17 bases spanning the gap. Germline-derived CDR1 and CDR2 are LNHDA and SQIVND (reference sequence). CDR3 loop: CASSPNRQVPEAFF. CDR3 nucleotide sequence: TGTGCCAGTAGCCCGAACCGACAGGTCCCTGAAGCTTTCTTT.

The chain recombines TRBV29-1 with TRBJ2-7; 8 bases map to TRBD1. The CDR3 is 12 residues long. Germline trimming cut 4 bases from V and 4 bases from J; bases unmatched to any gene: 3. In germline, CDR1 is SQVTM, CDR2 ANQGSEA. CDR3 sequence (DNA): TGCAGCGTTGGGACAGGGCGATACGAGCAGTACTTC. The encoded protein is CSVGTGRYEQYF.

The rearrangement uses TRBV25-1 and TRBJ2-6; 7 nucleotides agree with TRBD1. CDR1 and CDR2 from the germline V gene are MGHDK and SYGVNS. The ends lost 5 bases at V and 0 bases at J; junction bases unmatched: 4. The CDR3 runs 16 residues. The CDR3 nucleotides read TGTGCCAGCAGTTGGGACAGCTCCTCTGGGGCCAACGTCCTGACTTTC. It encodes CASSWDSSSGANVLTF.

The chain links TRBV20-1 to TRBJ2-3; the match to TRBD2 covers 12 bases. The trim removed 6 bases at V and 4 bases at J, leaving 11 bases unmatched. Germline values: CDR1 DFQATT, CDR2 SNEGSKA (reference sequence). This CDR3 comprises 16 residues. The CDR3 nucleotides read TGCAGTGCCCCAGAGCGGCCTAGCGGGGGGGCAGATACGCAGTATTTT. Translated, it gives CSAPERPSGGADTQYF.

The rearrangement links TRBV15 to TRBJ1-2, with 7 bases fitting TRBD1. V lost 3 bases, J lost 0 bases, and 7 bases stayed unmatched. The CDR3 runs to 16 residues. Germline CDR1 LNHNV, CDR2 YYDKDF (reference sequence). The DNA of the CDR3 is TGTGCCACCAGCAGCGACAGGGTTCAAGCTAACTATGGCTACACCTTC. It translates to CATSSDRVQANYGYTF.

Only a few counts were recorded for this clonotype. The chain is built from TRBV24-1 and TRBJ1-1; D is perhaps TRBD1 (5 bases). V dropped 5 bases and J dropped 2 bases, with 11 bases sitting between them. Germline-derived CDR1 and CDR2 are KGHDR and SFDVKD. The CDR3 spans 14 residues. In DNA, the CDR3 is TGTGCCACCAGTGCTGCAGGGAGCAACACTGAAGCTTTCTTT. Residues: CATSAAGSNTEAFF.

V usage is TRBV29-1 and J usage is TRBJ2-7, with 10 bases matching TRBD1. The CDR3 sequence is 13 residues long. CDR1 is SQVTM and CDR2 is ANQGSEA in the germline V gene. V trimming: 7 bases; J trimming: 3 bases; junction bases outside the gene matches: 6. This chain's CDR3 is CSGWTGGGYEQYF. The CDR3 DNA reads TGCAGCGGCTGGACAGGGGGTGGCTACGAGCAGTACTTC.

This sequence joins TRBV29-1 and TRBJ1-2; D gene ambiguous. V was cut by 3 bases and J by 1 base, with 6 bases left in between. The germline gives CDR1 SQVTM, CDR2 ANQGSEA. There are 12 residues in the CDR3. The CDR3 sequence: CSVEILNYGYTF. The CDR3 nucleotides read TGCAGCGTTGAGATCCTTAACTATGGCTACACCTTC.

The J gene is TRBJ1-4, the V gene TRBV24-1, with D unresolved. CDR1 KGHDR and CDR2 SFDVKD come from the germline V gene. The CDR3 is 14 amino acids. V was shortened by 2 bases and J by 7 bases, with 10 bases between the two germline ends. CDR3 DNA: TGTGCCACCAGTGATTCCGGGGTGGGTGAAAAACTGTTTTTT. It yields the protein CATSDSGVGEKLFF.

This clonotype was counted a single time. The J gene is TRBJ2-3, the V gene TRBV20-1; D might be TRBD1 or TRBD2, each matching 6 bases. This CDR3 is built from 14 residues. The germline CDR1 and CDR2 sequences are DFQATT and SNEGSKA (reference sequence). V was trimmed by 6 bases and J by 2 bases, leaving 15 bases between them. The CDR3 loop is CSAPIGGHTDTQYF. For the CDR3, the DNA is TGCAGTGCCCCAATCGGGGGACACACAGATACGCAGTATTTT.

This clonotype was recorded once. The chain combines TRBV7-2 with TRBJ2-7; the D is unclear. Between the trimmed V and J ends, which lost 3 bases and 2 bases, there was a span of 8 bases. Germline CDR1 reads SGHTA; CDR2 reads FQGNSA. This CDR3 has 13 residues. CDR3 coding DNA: TGTGCCAGCAGCTTCTACAGCACCTACGAGCAGTACTTC. This encodes CASSFYSTYEQYF.

The genes are TRBV20-1 and TRBJ2-7; no definite D call. The CDR3 runs to 15 residues. Trimming cost V 1 base and J 1 base, with 14 bases left between them. Germline V gene data show CDR1 as DFQATT and CDR2 as SNEGSKA (reference sequence). CDR3 sequence: CSARARALPSYEQYF. DNA of the CDR3: TGCAGTGCTAGAGCTAGGGCCCTCCCTTCCTACGAGCAGTACTTC.

The CDR3 here is CASSIEVSSYEQYF. In DNA form, the CDR3 reads TGTGCCAGTAGTATCGAAGTGAGCTCCTACGAGCAGTACTTC. This chain connects TRBV19 to TRBJ2-7; D is unresolved. The germline V gene has CDR1 LNHDA and CDR2 SQIVND (reference sequence). CDR3 length equals 14 residues. V was cut by 3 bases and J by 0 bases, with 9 bases left in between.

This clonotype has more than one count but fewer than ten. The V call is TRBV10-3, the J call TRBJ1-5, with a weak D call TRBD1 (5 bases). V dropped 0 bases and J dropped 5 bases, with 11 bases sitting between them. Per germline, CDR1 ENHRY and CDR2 SYGVKD. The CDR3 is 15 amino acids. For the CDR3, the DNA is TGTGCCATCAGTGAGTCCCGGGACGGACATCAGCCCCAGCATTTT. Translation: CAISESRDGHQPQHF.

The chain links TRBV4-2 to TRBJ2-3; D may be TRBD2 (5 bases). Germline V lookup: CDR1 LGHNA, CDR2 YNFKEQ. The CDR3 is 16 amino acids. V lost 4 bases, J lost 5 bases, and 19 bases lay in between. The CDR3 DNA is TGTGCCAGCAGCCCGAGCGGAGCCCAAGCCGGAGATACGCAGTATTTT. Translation: CASSPSGAQAGDTQYF.